A selection of T cell receptor beta chains follows, all from one sample in a study of cytomegalovirus exposure and HLA in healthy donors. The repertoire was sequenced with immunoSEQ multiplex PCR; TCRdb's copy has only in-frame clones and lacks some. The data show 170,000 or so clones, with approximately 84% seen just once and 0.35% to 0.4% held by the top ten. Sample: PBMCs. The source of these receptors is a boy younger than 10 in good health and CMV-seronegative. CDR3s include the opening cysteine and the closing phenylalanine or tryptophan. A D gene is named only where the DNA matches it firmly. Expanded clones are given a class, and other clones once, few, many or no size at all.

D gene,J gene,clone size,V gene,CDR3 protein,CDR3 DNA
TRBD2,TRBJ2-7,.,TRBV11-2,CASSLAVAGPTYEQYF,TGTGCCAGCAGCTTAGCCGTAGCGGGACCCACCTACGAGCAGTACTTC
TRBD1,TRBJ2-5,.,TRBV6-6,CASSYRTGQETQYF,TGTGCCAGCAGTTACCGGACAGGACAAGAGACCCAGTACTTC
.,TRBJ1-2,.,TRBV19,CASSLTANYGYTF,TGTGCCAGTAGTCTGACAGCTAACTATGGCTACACCTTC
TRBD2,TRBJ2-7,.,TRBV5-1,CASSPGTIGHEQYF,TGCGCCAGCAGCCCCGGGACTATCGGGCACGAGCAGTACTTC
TRBD1,TRBJ1-3,.,TRBV7-9,CASRQEGQSRNTIYF,TGTGCCAGCAGACAAGAGGGACAGTCCAGAAACACCATATATTTT
TRBD2,TRBJ2-7,.,TRBV27,CASSLAGGREQYF,TGTGCCAGCAGTTTAGCGGGAGGACGGGAGCAGTACTTC
.,TRBJ2-5,.,TRBV5-4,CASSFEGRETQYF,TGTGCCAGCAGCTTCGAGGGTCGAGAGACCCAGTACTTC
TRBD1,TRBJ2-1,.,TRBV28,CASPPRDRDPDEQFF,TGTGCCAGCCCCCCCCGGGACAGGGATCCCGATGAGCAGTTCTTC
.,TRBJ2-7,.,TRBV27,CASSLGVASVSYEQYF,TGTGCCAGCAGTTTAGGGGTGGCTAGCGTCTCCTACGAGCAGTACTTC
TRBD1,TRBJ2-7,.,TRBV7-9,CASSPSTGSYEQYF,TGTGCCAGCAGCCCTTCGACAGGGAGCTACGAGCAGTACTTC
.,TRBJ1-2,once,TRBV30,CAWTTGSNYGYTF,TGTGCCTGGACAACAGGATCCAACTATGGCTACACCTTC
TRBD2,TRBJ2-1,.,TRBV19,CASSIAGGRSFYNEQFF,TGTGCCAGTAGTATAGCTGGCGGGAGGTCCTTCTACAATGAGCAGTTCTTC
TRBD2,TRBJ2-3,.,TRBV6-5,CASSLSGSSTDTQYF,TGTGCCAGCAGTCTTAGCGGGAGTAGCACAGATACGCAGTATTTT
TRBD2,TRBJ2-1,.,TRBV6-5,CASSYSTSGYNEQFF,TGTGCCAGCAGTTACTCGACTAGCGGGTACAATGAGCAGTTCTTC
.,TRBJ1-2,few,TRBV19,CASSPTPDLGNYGYTF,TGTGCCAGTAGTCCAACTCCTGACCTCGGGAACTATGGCTACACCTTC
.,TRBJ2-3,.,TRBV7-9,CASSLALGPDTQYF,TGTGCCAGCAGCTTAGCGCTTGGGCCAGATACGCAGTATTTT
TRBD1,TRBJ1-5,.,TRBV10-1,CASGKTGTLNQPQHF,TGCGCCAGCGGAAAGACAGGGACCCTCAATCAGCCCCAGCATTTT
TRBD2,TRBJ2-7,.,TRBV5-6,CASSWMVEAGGREQYF,TGTGCCAGCAGCTGGATGGTAGAAGCGGGAGGTCGGGAGCAGTACTTC
TRBD2,TRBJ2-3,.,TRBV2,CASSEIPAGADTQYF,TGTGCCAGCAGTGAAATTCCAGCGGGAGCAGATACGCAGTATTTT
.,TRBJ2-7,.,TRBV4-1,CASSVTTVYEQYF,TGCGCCAGCAGTGTTACGACAGTTTACGAGCAGTACTTC
TRBD1,TRBJ1-6,once,TRBV4-1,CASSQPRQGVMNSPLHF,TGCGCCAGCAGCCAACCCCGACAGGGGGTTATGAATTCACCCCTCCACTTT
TRBD2,TRBJ2-3,.,TRBV27,CASSLIAGVADTQYF,TGTGCCAGCAGTTTAATAGCGGGGGTGGCAGATACGCAGTATTTT
.,TRBJ2-7,few,TRBV7-9,CASSSGQWEQYF,TGTGCCAGCAGTTCTGGACAGTGGGAGCAGTACTTC
TRBD1,TRBJ1-2,few,TRBV6-5,CASSYGTDGYTF,TGTGCCAGCAGTTACGGGACAGATGGCTACACCTTC
TRBD1,TRBJ1-5,.,TRBV19,CASTLTTDRGVFGNQPQHF,TGTGCCAGTACCCTCACTACCGACAGGGGGGTCTTCGGCAATCAGCCCCAGCATTTT
.,TRBJ2-3,.,TRBV29-1,CSVEPQLNPTDTQYF,TGCAGCGTTGAACCCCAACTGAACCCCACAGATACGCAGTATTTT
TRBD1,TRBJ2-7,.,TRBV6-5,CASSYSGTGGSYEQYF,TGTGCCAGCAGTTACTCCGGGACAGGGGGTTCCTACGAGCAGTACTTC
TRBD2,TRBJ2-6,.,TRBV5-4,CASSSVGLAGNGGANVLTF,TGTGCCAGCAGCTCGGTTGGGCTAGCGGGGAATGGAGGGGCCAACGTCCTGACTTTC
TRBD2,TRBJ2-7,.,TRBV5-1,CASSLTSGHYEQYF,TGCGCCAGCAGCTTGACTAGCGGGCACTACGAGCAGTACTTC
TRBD1,TRBJ2-1,.,TRBV11-2,CASSLGTGVNEQFF,TGTGCCAGCAGCTTAGGGACAGGGGTCAATGAGCAGTTCTTC
TRBD1,TRBJ2-7,.,TRBV5-1,CASRQGRSYEQYF,TGCGCCAGCCGACAGGGACGTTCCTACGAGCAGTACTTC
.,TRBJ1-5,.,TRBV19,CASSTSQGIGNQPQHF,TGTGCCAGTAGTACAAGCCAGGGAATTGGCAATCAGCCCCAGCATTTT
.,TRBJ1-2,.,TRBV27,CASSLKPLYYGYTF,TGTGCCAGCAGTTTAAAGCCGTTATACTATGGCTACACCTTC
.,TRBJ2-3,.,TRBV7-9,CASSSGTLGGTDTQYF,TGTGCCAGCAGCTCCGGGACTCTCGGCGGGACAGATACGCAGTATTTT
TRBD2,TRBJ2-3,.,TRBV6-6,CATRTSGSTDTQYF,TGTGCCACCCGGACTAGCGGGAGCACAGATACGCAGTATTTT
TRBD1,TRBJ1-3,once,TRBV9,CASSSPGQGPTGTIYF,TGTGCCAGCAGCTCACCGGGACAGGGGCCAACGGGCACCATATATTTT
.,TRBJ2-5,.,TRBV5-4,CASSLARVETQYF,TGTGCCAGCAGCTTGGCCAGGGTGGAGACCCAGTACTTC
TRBD1,TRBJ2-2,.,TRBV5-1,CASSSGTGDTGELFF,TGCGCCAGCAGCTCCGGGACAGGGGACACCGGGGAGCTGTTTTTT
TRBD1,TRBJ2-7,.,TRBV10-3,CAISLTRTGDSYEQYF,TGTGCCATCAGCCTCACCAGGACAGGGGACTCCTACGAGCAGTACTTC
TRBD1,TRBJ1-5,.,TRBV5-4,CASPKDRVDQPQHF,TGTGCCAGCCCCAAGGACAGGGTGGATCAGCCCCAGCATTTT
.,TRBJ2-4,.,TRBV4-1,CASSEGFKAKNIQYF,TGCGCCAGCTCGGAGGGCTTTAAAGCCAAAAACATTCAGTACTTC
.,TRBJ2-7,.,TRBV9,CASSVAPGAYEQYF,TGTGCCAGCAGCGTAGCCCCGGGGGCCTACGAGCAGTACTTC
.,TRBJ2-7,.,TRBV28,CASSGGIGVEQYF,TGTGCCAGCAGTGGTGGGATAGGGGTCGAGCAGTACTTC
TRBD2,TRBJ2-1,.,TRBV25-1,CASRREGYNEQFF,TGTGCCAGCAGACGGGAGGGATACAATGAGCAGTTCTTC
TRBD1,TRBJ2-1,.,TRBV14,CASSPRTGGDEQFF,TGTGCCAGCAGCCCCCGAACAGGGGGCGATGAGCAGTTCTTC
.,TRBJ1-1,.,TRBV6-1,CASSVRSLNTEAFF,TGTGCCAGCAGTGTCCGGAGTCTGAACACTGAAGCTTTCTTT
TRBD2,TRBJ2-1,.,TRBV19,CASRSLAGAYNEQFF,TGTGCCAGTAGGAGCCTAGCGGGAGCCTACAATGAGCAGTTCTTC
TRBD2,TRBJ2-7,.,TRBV10-3,CAISGGLAGAPHYEQYF,TGTGCCATCAGTGGGGGACTAGCGGGAGCGCCCCACTACGAGCAGTACTTC
.,TRBJ2-5,.,TRBV15,CATSRDLNPKLETQYF,TGTGCCACCAGCAGAGATCTGAATCCCAAGCTAGAGACCCAGTACTTC
.,TRBJ2-1,.,TRBV5-5,CASSSRGASAHNEQFF,TGTGCCAGCAGCTCCCGTGGGGCTAGCGCACACAATGAGCAGTTCTTC
TRBD2,TRBJ2-1,once,TRBV5-4,CASSSGRETSRDNEQFF,TGTGCCAGCAGCTCGGGGCGGGAGACATCAAGGGACAATGAGCAGTTCTTC
TRBD2,TRBJ2-3,.,TRBV18,CASSPPFKASGRDPSTDTQYF,TGTGCCAGCTCACCACCTTTCAAGGCTAGCGGGAGAGACCCTAGCACAGATACGCAGTATTTT
.,TRBJ1-5,.,TRBV2,CASSESGYQPQHF,TGTGCCAGCAGTGAATCAGGTTATCAGCCCCAGCATTTT
TRBD1,TRBJ2-5,.,TRBV6-1,CASRDRGTETQYF,TGTGCCAGCAGGGACAGGGGGACGGAGACCCAGTACTTC
TRBD2,TRBJ2-7,few,TRBV2,CASRETSGRTYEQYF,TGTGCCAGCAGGGAAACTAGCGGGCGCACCTACGAGCAGTACTTC
TRBD1,TRBJ2-3,.,TRBV5-1,CASSPDRPSTDTQYF,TGCGCCAGCAGCCCGGACAGGCCTAGCACAGATACGCAGTATTTT
.,TRBJ1-2,.,TRBV6-6,CASSYSTDNYGHTF,TGTGCCAGCAGTTACTCGACAGATAACTATGGCCACACCTTC